A single sample is the source of the 5 T cell receptor beta chains below, sequenced in a study of blood T cells in healthy people across ages. For the second PCR, which ran for about 7 to 11 cycles, a sample-barcoded 5' primer and a J-beta primer mix were used. TCRdb independently ran MiXCR on the 5' RACE reads; one entry per CDR3 protein. The table lists 890,000 or so distinct CDR3 sequences, around 62% of them singletons. The sample comprised blood. The receptors here all came from a man between 25 and 39 years old in good health.

The rearrangement uses TRBV18 and TRBJ2-7; TRBD2 might be the D (6 bases). The germline V and J ends were trimmed by 0 bases and 2 bases, with 20 bases remaining between them. The germline V gene encodes CDR1 KGHSH and CDR2 LQKENI. The CDR3 is 18 amino acids. Here the CDR3 DNA reads TGTGCCAGCTCACCACCGGGGGGAGCCTACCAGGGAACCTACGAGCAGTACTTC. This sequence encodes CASSPPGGAYQGTYEQYF.

This chain connects TRBV9 to TRBJ1-2, with D perhaps matching TRBD1 (5 bases). The germline CDR1 and CDR2 sequences are SGDLS and YYNGEE. The CDR3 totals 13 residues. Trimming removed 3 bases from V and 2 bases from J, with 8 bases in between. The CDR3 is CASSDGGNYGYTF. DNA for the CDR3: TGTGCCAGCAGCGATGGGGGGAACTATGGCTACACCTTC.

The chain combines TRBV7-2 with TRBJ2-3; TRBD2 matches 7 bases. Trimming removed 3 bases from V and 7 bases from J; junction bases left unmatched: 13. The CDR3 contains 16 residues. Germline V CDR1 and CDR2: SGHTA, FQGNSA. The CDR3 loop reads CASSFRLAHALNTQYF. The CDR3 bases are TGTGCCAGCAGCTTCAGACTAGCCCATGCGCTTAATACGCAGTATTTT.

V gene TRBV12-3 or TRBV12-4 combines with J gene TRBJ2-5; unclear D gene. The J call is doubtful: the DNA matches TRBJ2-7 better. The CDR3 runs 12 residues. DNA for the CDR3: TGTGCCAGCAGTTTCTGGGGTCTCGAGCAGTACTTC. Protein product: CASSFWGLEQYF.

The gene calls are TRBV18 and TRBJ2-1; a possible D gene is TRBD2 (5 bases). Germline CDR1 is KGHSH and CDR2 is LQKENI. The CDR3 length is 15 residues. Trimming removed 1 base from V and 7 bases from J, with 14 bases in between. For the CDR3, the DNA is TGTGCCAGCTCACCACGGGCGGAGGAGAGGAATGAGCAGTTCTTC. It is translated as CASSPRAEERNEQFF.